The 8 T cell receptor beta chains in this list originate from one sample, sequenced in a study of cytomegalovirus exposure and HLA in healthy donors. This table comes from immunoSEQ multiplex PCR, and its TCRdb copy is limited to in-frame clones, with some not included. The sample consists of fewer than 200,000 clones, 86% of them appearing once. The specimen was PBMCs. The receptors come from a man aged 18 to 29 in good health and CMV-seropositive.

The V gene is TRBV12-2, the J gene TRBJ1-2. TRBV12-2 is described as a pseudogene. The CDR3 is 14 amino acids. DNA of the CDR3: TGTGCAAGTCGCCCCGGAGTCGGGAACTATGGCTACACCTTC. Encoded protein: CASRPGVGNYGYTF.

This clone was picked up one time. V is TRBV4-2 and J is TRBJ1-2, with 7 bases that match TRBD1. V was pared by 4 bases and J by 8 bases, with 16 bases of the junction left unmatched. The CDR3 sequence is 16 residues long. CDR1 is LGHNA and CDR2 is YNFKEQ in the germline V gene. CDR3 coding DNA: TGTGCCAGCAGCCCAGAAACCCTCAGGGGGACAGAGGGCTACACCTTC. This encodes CASSPETLRGTEGYTF.

The rearrangement uses TRBV5-4 and TRBJ2-7; 10 positions match TRBD2. With V trimmed by 5 bases and J by 0 bases, 5 bases remained unmatched. CDR3 length: 15 residues. Germline V gene data show CDR1 as SGHNT and CDR2 as YYREEE (reference sequence). DNA for the CDR3: TGTGCCAGCAGTCAAGCGGGGGGGAGCTCCTACGAGCAGTACTTC. Amino acid sequence: CASSQAGGSSYEQYF.

This rearrangement joins TRBV5-1 to TRBJ2-1; weak D call: TRBD2 (6 bases). CDR1 SGHRS and CDR2 YFSETQ come from the germline V gene. Trimming took off 0 bases at V and 2 bases at J, with 6 bases between the two ends. The CDR3 loop spans 14 amino acids. CDR3 residues: CASSLGTTYNEQFF. DNA for the CDR3: TGCGCCAGCAGCTTGGGGACTACCTACAATGAGCAGTTCTTC.

CDR3 DNA sequence: TGTGCCAGCAGCGTAGAGTCCGCAGGGTGGATCTCTGGAAACACCATATATTTT. Amino acid sequence: CASSVESAGWISGNTIYF. The chain uses TRBV9 and TRBJ1-3; maybe TRBD1 (5 bases). The CDR3 extends over 18 amino acids. The ends were cut back, 0 bases at V and 0 bases at J, with 16 bases in the middle. Germline lookup yields CDR1 SGDLS and CDR2 YYNGEE.

The chain combines TRBV4-1 with TRBJ2-5; TRBD2 matches 7 bases. Trimming at V came to 0 bases and at J to 9 bases, leaving 10 bases not matched to a gene. Germline values: CDR1 MGHRA, CDR2 YSYEKL. The CDR3 runs 15 residues. CDR3 protein: CASSQDPGGSWAQYF. CDR3 DNA sequence: TGCGCCAGCAGCCAAGATCCGGGGGGTAGTTGGGCCCAGTACTTC.

The gene calls are TRBV28 and TRBJ2-7, with 8 bases that match TRBD1. Losses at the gene ends were 6 bases for V and 1 base for J; bases not matched to a gene: 5. This CDR3 comprises 14 residues. The germline CDR1 and CDR2 sequences are MDHEN and SYDVKM. The CDR3 here is CASRTRTGSYEQYF. CDR3 in DNA: TGTGCCAGCAGAACTCGGACAGGGTCCTACGAGCAGTACTTC.

This clone was recorded once. This chain uses TRBV7-3 with TRBJ1-1, with D possibly TRBD1 on 5 matching bases. V was cut by 5 bases and J by 6 bases, with 22 bases left in between. Germline values: CDR1 SGHTA, CDR2 FQGTGA. The CDR3 consists of 16 residues. The CDR3 DNA follows: TGTGCCAGCAGCCCCCAGGGCGCCGGTCGTTCCCCTGAAGCTTTCTTT. It specifies CASSPQGAGRSPEAFF.